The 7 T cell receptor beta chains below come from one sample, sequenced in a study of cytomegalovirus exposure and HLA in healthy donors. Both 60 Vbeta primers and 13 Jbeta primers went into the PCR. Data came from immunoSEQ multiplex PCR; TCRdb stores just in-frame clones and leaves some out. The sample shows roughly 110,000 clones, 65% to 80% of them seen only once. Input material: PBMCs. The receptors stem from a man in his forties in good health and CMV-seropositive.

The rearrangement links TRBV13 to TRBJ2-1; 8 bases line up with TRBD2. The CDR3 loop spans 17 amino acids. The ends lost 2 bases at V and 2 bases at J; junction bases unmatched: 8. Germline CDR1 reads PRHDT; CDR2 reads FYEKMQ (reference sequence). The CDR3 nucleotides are TGTGCCAGCAGCTTAATGAGGAGCGGGGGAGCCTACAATGAGCAGTTCTTC. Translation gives CASSLMRSGGAYNEQFF.

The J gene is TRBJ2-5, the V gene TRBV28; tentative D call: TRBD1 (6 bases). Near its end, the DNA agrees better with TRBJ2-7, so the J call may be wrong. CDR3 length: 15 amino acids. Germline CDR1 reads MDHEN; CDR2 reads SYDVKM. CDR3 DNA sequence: TGTGCCAGCACCGACAGGTATCACCACTCGTACGAGCAGTACTTC. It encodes CASTDRYHHSYEQYF.

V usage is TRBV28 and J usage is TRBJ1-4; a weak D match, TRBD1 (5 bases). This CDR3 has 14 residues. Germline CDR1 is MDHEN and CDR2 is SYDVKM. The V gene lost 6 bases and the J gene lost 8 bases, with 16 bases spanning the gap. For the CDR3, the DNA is TGTGCCAGCAGGCCGGGGGGGTCAGGGGAAAAACTGTTTTTT. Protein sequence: CASRPGGSGEKLFF.

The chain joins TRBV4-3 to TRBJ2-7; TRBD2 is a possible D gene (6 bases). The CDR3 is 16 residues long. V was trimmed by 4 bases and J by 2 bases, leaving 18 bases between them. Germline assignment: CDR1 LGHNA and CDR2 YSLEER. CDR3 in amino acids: CASSPTGGEGTYEQYF. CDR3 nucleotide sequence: TGCGCCAGCAGCCCGACGGGCGGGGAAGGAACCTACGAGCAGTACTTC.

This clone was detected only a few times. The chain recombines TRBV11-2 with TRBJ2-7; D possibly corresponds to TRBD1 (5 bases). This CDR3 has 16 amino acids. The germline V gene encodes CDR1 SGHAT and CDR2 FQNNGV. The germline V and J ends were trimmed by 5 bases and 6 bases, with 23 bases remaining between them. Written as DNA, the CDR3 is TGTGCCAGCAGCCCCTGCGTTCCCAGGGAATTCTGCGAGCAGTACTTC. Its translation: CASSPCVPREFCEQYF.

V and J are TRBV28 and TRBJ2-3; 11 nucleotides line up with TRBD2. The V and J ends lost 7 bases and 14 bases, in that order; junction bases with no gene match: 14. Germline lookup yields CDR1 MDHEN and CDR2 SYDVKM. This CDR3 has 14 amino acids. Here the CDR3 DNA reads TGTGCCAGCACCCCCGGGACTAGCGGATCCCGTTGGTATTTT. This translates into CASTPGTSGSRWYF.

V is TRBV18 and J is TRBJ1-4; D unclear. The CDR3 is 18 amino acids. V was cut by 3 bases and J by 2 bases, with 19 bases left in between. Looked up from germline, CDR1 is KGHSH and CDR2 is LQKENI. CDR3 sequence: CASSPIPRAGSTNEKLFF. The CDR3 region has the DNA TGTGCCAGCTCACCGATTCCACGTGCCGGGTCTACTAATGAAAAACTGTTTTTT.